The 27 T cell receptor beta chains reported below all come from one sample, sequenced in a study of T cells in Graves' hyperthyroidism and ophthalmopathy. Regions amplified from RNA transcripts were the TCR beta CDR3 regions. In the first-round RT-PCR of the TCR CDR3, the HTBI primer set was used. TCRdb reprocessed the multiplex PCR reads via MiXCR and lists one record per CDR3 protein. The sample has over 300,000 distinct CDR3 sequences; around 15% are singletons. Material: blood. The source of these receptors is a middle-aged woman with Graves' ophthalmopathy.

This clonotype was found many times. The chain recombines TRBV24-1 with TRBJ2-3; tentative D call: TRBD2 (6 bases). Trimming removed 3 bases from V and 7 bases from J, with 16 bases in between. Per germline, CDR1 KGHDR and CDR2 SFDVKD. CDR3 size: 15 residues. The CDR3 bases are TGTGCCACCAGTGATCCCGGAGTAGCGGCCAATACGCAGTATTTT. Encoded protein: CATSDPGVAANTQYF.

This clonotype occurred many times. The genes are TRBV28 and TRBJ2-7; D call uncertain. This CDR3 comprises 12 residues. V was clipped by 5 bases and J by 1 base, with 6 bases between them. Germline assignment: CDR1 MDHEN and CDR2 SYDVKM. This CDR3 is CASSEASYEQYF. In DNA, the CDR3 is TGTGCCAGCAGTGAGGCATCCTACGAGCAGTACTTC.

This clonotype was counted a few times. This chain connects TRBV4-1 to TRBJ2-7; 8 bases are shared with TRBD2. The V gene end was trimmed by 0 bases and the J gene end by 3 bases; junction bases not matched to a gene: 4. The germline V gene has CDR1 MGHRA and CDR2 YSYEKL. CDR3 length: 15 amino acids. The CDR3 coding sequence is TGCGCCAGCAGCCAAGAGATGCTAGCGGGCTACGAGCAGTACTTC. This translates into CASSQEMLAGYEQYF.

In this sample, this clonotype turned up many times. The chain has TRBV6-5 and TRBJ2-2; D not resolved. This CDR3 is built from 15 residues. The germline CDR1 and CDR2 sequences are MNHEY and SVGAGI. The V end lost 0 bases, the J end lost 10 bases, and 15 bases lay between the germline ends. The DNA of the CDR3 is TGTGCCAGCAGTTACTCGTTGTTAGTTGGGGAGGAGCTGTTTTTT. It is translated as CASSYSLLVGEELFF.

CDR3 nucleotides: TGTGCCAGCAGTTGGACAGGGGACACTGAAGCTTTCTTT. Its translation: CASSWTGDTEAFF. The rearrangement joins TRBV27 to TRBJ1-1; 9 positions agree with TRBD1. The CDR3 consists of 13 residues. Looked up from germline, CDR1 is MNHEY and CDR2 is SMNVEV (reference sequence). The ends lost 4 bases at V and 3 bases at J; junction bases unmatched: 0.

This clonotype was seen many times. V gene TRBV29-1 combines with J gene TRBJ2-1; D gene ambiguous. CDR1 and CDR2 from the germline V gene are SQVTM and ANQGSEA. CDR3 length: 11 residues. V lost 7 bases and J lost 8, with 12 bases in between. CDR3 coding DNA: TGCAGCGCCAACTCCGGCGATGAGCAGTTCTTC. Translating gives CSANSGDEQFF.

This clonotype occurred many times. J is TRBJ2-3 and V is TRBV28; the match to TRBD2 covers 9 bases. V lost 3 bases to trimming and J lost 4 bases; unmatched junction nucleotides: 5. The CDR3 has 15 residues. Germline CDR1 is MDHEN and CDR2 is SYDVKM. The CDR3 loop is CASSLAASGADTQYF. The CDR3 DNA sequence: TGTGCCAGCAGTTTGGCGGCTAGCGGGGCAGATACGCAGTATTTT.

This chain links TRBV6-1 with TRBJ2-7; 7 bases match TRBD1. Trimming cost V 5 bases and J 2 bases; bases outside gene matches: 3. This CDR3 region has 13 residues. Germline loops: CDR1 MNHNS, CDR2 SASEGT. The CDR3 bases are TGTGCCAGCAGTAACGGACAGGCCTACGAGCAGTACTTC. Its translation is CASSNGQAYEQYF.

There are a few counts of this clonotype. The chain uses TRBV19 and TRBJ1-1; D call uncertain. Germline lookup yields CDR1 LNHDA and CDR2 SQIVND (reference sequence). V dropped 0 bases and J dropped 1 base, with 21 bases sitting between them. The CDR3 covers 19 residues. The chain's CDR3 is CASSIDGYTQTIKNTEAFF. The DNA for the CDR3 is TGTGCCAGTAGTATAGATGGGTACACACAGACAATCAAGAACACTGAAGCTTTCTTT. The whole variable domain, filled in from reference TRBV19 and TRBJ1-1, reads DGGITQSPKYLFRKEGQNVTLSCEQNLNHDAMYWYRQDPGQGLRLIYYSQIVNDFQKGDIAEGYSVSREKKESFPLTVTSAQKNPTAFYLCASSIDGYTQTIKNTEAFFGQGTRLTVV.

A few counts support this clonotype. The rearrangement links TRBV5-6 to TRBJ1-6, with 7 positions matching TRBD1. Trimming removed 2 bases from V and 5 bases from J; junction bases left unmatched: 7. The CDR3 sequence is 16 residues long. Germline loops: CDR1 SGHDT, CDR2 YYEEEE. The DNA of the CDR3 is TGTGCCAGCAGCTTTCTGGAGGGGGCGGATAATTCACCCCTCCACTTT. As protein: CASSFLEGADNSPLHF.

In this sample, this clonotype turned up a few times. This sequence joins TRBV27 and TRBJ2-1, with D perhaps being TRBD1 or TRBD2 (6 bases each). The CDR3 is 14 residues long. V was shortened by 6 bases and J by 4 bases, with 13 bases between the two germline ends. Germline V gene sequence: CDR1 MNHEY, CDR2 SMNVEV (reference sequence). The CDR3: CASSGRGGYNEQFF. The CDR3 nucleotides read TGTGCCAGCAGCGGGAGAGGGGGTTACAATGAGCAGTTCTTC.

A word on this clonotype: Being one base from a much bigger clone, this may be a read error. This chain connects TRBV12-3 or TRBV12-4 to TRBJ2-7; no firm D call. The CDR3 covers 17 residues. The germline V and J ends were trimmed by 3 bases and 2 bases, with 20 bases remaining between them. CDR3 coding DNA: TGTGCCAGCAGTTTTTATCCCTCCCGCTTTCGCACCTACGAGCAGTACTTC. Amino acid sequence: CASSFYPSRFRTYEQYF.

The chain is built from TRBV20-1 and TRBJ1-1, with D possibly TRBD1 on 6 matching bases. In germline, CDR1 is DFQATT, CDR2 SNEGSKA (reference sequence). V gave up 5 bases and J gave up 3 bases, with 10 bases separating them. The CDR3 spans 12 residues. CDR3 protein: CSAEGGDTEAFF. The CDR3 DNA sequence: TGCAGTGCTGAGGGGGGGGACACTGAAGCTTTCTTT.

This clonotype was found a few times. The rearrangement links TRBV7-8 to TRBJ2-3; unclear D gene. The germline V gene encodes CDR1 SGHVS and CDR2 FQNEAQ. The CDR3 length is 15 residues. V gave up 4 bases and J gave up 2 bases, with 13 bases separating them. The CDR3 coding sequence is TGTGCCAGCAGCTACCGCGTGGCAGACACAGATACGCAGTATTTT. This codes for CASSYRVADTDTQYF.

This clonotype came up many times. V usage is TRBV6-1 and J usage is TRBJ2-7; no clear D gene. Germline assignment: CDR1 MNHNS and CDR2 SASEGT. The CDR3 extends over 14 amino acids. The germline V and J ends were trimmed by 4 bases and 0 bases, with 10 bases remaining between them. This chain's CDR3 is CASSAYRSSYEQYF. CDR3 sequence (DNA): TGTGCCAGCAGTGCATACAGAAGCTCCTACGAGCAGTACTTC.

This clonotype showed up many times. The J gene is TRBJ1-1, the V gene TRBV24-1; D is unclear. V was clipped by 2 bases and J by 5 bases, with 8 bases between them. This CDR3 contains 13 residues. Germline-derived CDR1 and CDR2 are KGHDR and SFDVKD. The CDR3 sequence is CATSDSGETEAFF. The CDR3 DNA follows: TGTGCCACCAGTGATTCTGGGGAAACTGAAGCTTTCTTT.

The chain carries TRBV12-3 or TRBV12-4 and TRBJ1-1, with TRBD1 identical over 7 bases. V dropped 6 bases and J dropped 4; count of bases not matched to a gene: 11. The CDR3 length is 15 residues. The CDR3 DNA is TGTGCCAGCAGCTCAATAGGGGGCAGGGGCACTGAAGCTTTCTTT. This encodes CASSSIGGRGTEAFF.

V and J are TRBV19 and TRBJ2-7, with a tentative D call TRBD2 (5 bases). The CDR3 loop spans 14 amino acids. Germline CDR1 and CDR2: LNHDA and SQIVND (reference sequence). The V end was cut by 8 bases, the J end by 3 bases, with 17 bases between. The CDR3 is CASSLDLKIYEQYF. DNA of the CDR3: TGTGCCAGTTCCTTGGACTTGAAAATCTACGAGCAGTACTTC.

The chain combines TRBV2 with TRBJ2-3; either TRBD1 or TRBD2 may supply D (6 bases each). The germline CDR1 and CDR2 sequences are SNHLY and FYNNEI. The CDR3 has 17 amino acids. V was clipped by 6 bases and J by 1 base, with 20 bases between them. CDR3 DNA sequence: TGTGCCAGCAGCTACCCCGGGGGCGGAGGGGGCACAGATACGCAGTATTTT. It specifies CASSYPGGGGGTDTQYF. The variable domain in full, with the rest retrieved from reference TRBV2 and TRBJ2-3, is EPEVTQTPSHQVTQMGQEVILRCVPISNHLYFYWYRQILGQKVEFLVSFYNNEISEKSEIFDDQFSVERPDGSNFTLKIRSTKLEDSAMYFCASSYPGGGGGTDTQYFGPGTRLTVL.

The chain couples TRBV19 to TRBJ1-3, with D unresolved. The germline CDR1 and CDR2 sequences are LNHDA and SQIVND (reference sequence). The CDR3 length is 15 residues. Trimming shortened V by 2 bases and J by 0 bases, and 8 bases separated the two germline ends. CDR3 loop: CASSILWGSGNTIYF. CDR3 bases: TGTGCCAGTAGTATACTTTGGGGCTCTGGAAACACCATATATTTT.

This clonotype was observed a few times. This chain joins TRBV20-1 and TRBJ2-5; D is undetermined. The CDR3 runs to 12 residues. Trimming pared 1 base from V and 5 bases from J, leaving 8 bases between. The V gene's germline CDR1 is DFQATT and CDR2 SNEGSKA (reference sequence). The CDR3 protein is CSARGDSETQYF. In nucleotides, the CDR3 is TGCAGTGCTAGAGGGGATTCCGAGACCCAGTACTTC.

This chain connects TRBV19 to TRBJ1-6; the match to TRBD1 covers 11 bases. The trim removed 5 bases at V and 14 bases at J, leaving 8 bases unmatched. CDR3 size: 14 residues. The germline V gene encodes CDR1 LNHDA and CDR2 SQIVND (reference sequence). CDR3 amino acids: CASSSGTGGTALHF. As DNA, the CDR3 is TGTGCCAGTAGTTCCGGGACAGGGGGAACGGCCCTCCACTTT.

This clonotype was observed a handful of times. The J gene is TRBJ1-6, the V gene TRBV12-3 or TRBV12-4, with 10 bases lining up with TRBD1. Unmatched junction bases numbered 6, after V lost 3 bases and J lost 7 bases. The CDR3 loop spans 16 amino acids. CDR3 amino acids: CASSFRRQGANSPLHF. CDR3 sequence (DNA): TGTGCCAGCAGTTTCCGAAGACAGGGGGCGAATTCACCCCTCCACTTT.

At least ten counts were recorded for this clonotype. The chain links TRBV6-5 to TRBJ2-1; a possible D gene is TRBD2 (6 bases). Germline assignment: CDR1 MNHEY and CDR2 SVGAGI. Trimming pared 0 bases from V and 3 bases from J, leaving 9 bases between. The CDR3 runs 15 residues. The chain's CDR3 is CASSYSPGDYNEQFF. Here the CDR3 DNA reads TGTGCCAGCAGTTACTCCCCGGGGGACTACAATGAGCAGTTCTTC.

This clonotype was observed many times. The gene calls are TRBV6-1 and TRBJ2-7; 8 bases are a match to TRBD2. Trimming cost V 6 bases and J 5 bases; bases outside gene matches: 6. CDR1 is MNHNS, CDR2 SASEGT, per germline. The CDR3 is 13 amino acids. The CDR3 DNA is TGTGCCAGCAGGAGAGTAGCGGGGAACGAGCAGTACTTC. Translating it yields CASRRVAGNEQYF.

V gene TRBV6-2 or TRBV6-3 combines with J gene TRBJ1-6; weak D call: TRBD1 (5 bases). V lost 8 bases to trimming and J lost 9 bases, with 17 bases between them. The CDR3 contains 14 residues. CDR1 is MNHEY, CDR2 SVGEGT, per germline. The CDR3 bases are TGTGCCAGCGGGGGACCAGGGCGATCTTCACCCCTCCACTTT. It encodes CASGGPGRSSPLHF.

This clonotype occurred many times. The chain recombines TRBV10-3 with TRBJ2-5, with D hard to call. The CDR3 has 15 amino acids. Germline assignment: CDR1 ENHRY and CDR2 SYGVKD. Trimming took 3 bases from V and 4 from J, leaving 15 bases between them. The CDR3 bases are TGTGCCATCAGTGACGTGTCCTCGGTCGGAGAGACCCAGTACTTC. Translated, it gives CAISDVSSVGETQYF.